This record covers a single T cell receptor beta chain. The sample belongs to a study of blood T cell repertoires in COVID-19. About the research overall: There were acute and convalescent COVID-19 samples, and they came from the United States, Italy and Spain.

Only in-frame clones appear in the TCRdb table, and some are missing; sequencing was by immunoSEQ multiplex PCR. The sample comprises around 100,000 clones, around 90% of which are singletons, and 1.8% rests with the top ten. This receptor was taken from a human donor with active COVID-19. The donor label of this sample is uncertain. Sequencing was done on a sample of peripheral blood.

The CDR3 nucleotides are TGTGCCAGTATCCCCGCCCTGGGCAGGGGGAATCCTGGCTACACCTTC. Its protein product is CASIPALGRGNPGYTF. The gene calls are TRBV19 and TRBJ1-2; 7 nucleotides align to TRBD1. Trimming took 7 bases from V and 7 from J; bases not matched to a gene: 18. The V gene's germline CDR1 is LNHDA and CDR2 SQIVND (reference sequence). CDR3 length equals 16 residues.